Below, 14 T cell receptor beta chains from the same sample are listed, as sequenced in a study of control samples from healthy donors and cancer patients (dated by TCRdb to about 2020). The library was made by the immunoSEQ multiplex PCR assay. Drawn from immuneACCESS, this table holds only the in-frame rearrangements with V and J called that TCRdb kept. Clones are partly lost; checked studies trace under half to an unresolved V gene and leave the rest unexplained. The sample yields about 42,000 clones; roughly 80% were counted once. Roughly 50% of the sample lies in the top ten. Sequences were obtained from blood. These receptor sequences come from a man aged 55 to 70 in good health.

The chain carries TRBV18 and TRBJ2-3, with D unclear. V was clipped by 3 bases and J by 6 bases, with 10 bases between them. This CDR3 is built from 13 residues. Looked up from germline, CDR1 is KGHSH and CDR2 is LQKENI. CDR3 sequence reads: CASSPLGSDTQYF. CDR3 coding DNA: TGTGCCAGCTCACCCCTTGGTTCCGATACGCAGTATTTT.

The CDR3 spells CASRISTSGASTDTQYF. The DNA of the CDR3 is TGTGCCAGCAGAATCTCGACTAGCGGGGCTAGCACAGATACGCAGTATTTT. The V call is TRBV5-4, the J call TRBJ2-3; 11 bases align to TRBD2. CDR3 length: 17 residues. Germline loops: CDR1 SGHNT, CDR2 YYREEE (reference sequence). J was trimmed by 0 bases and V by 5 bases; bases with no gene match: 8.

The gene calls are TRBV11-2 and TRBJ2-3; no clear D gene. The germline V gene has CDR1 SGHAT and CDR2 FQNNGV. V lost 5 bases to trimming and J lost 7 bases, with 7 bases between them. CDR3 length: 11 residues. CDR3 nucleotide sequence: TGTGCCAGCAGCGATGCTAATACGCAGTATTTT. As protein: CASSDANTQYF.

This clone has a single count. This chain links TRBV7-9 with TRBJ1-4, with 9 bases that match TRBD1. Germline V gives CDR1 SEHNR, CDR2 FQNEAQ (reference sequence). The J segment lost 8 bases and the V segment lost 2 bases, leaving 6 bases of the junction unmatched. The CDR3 is made up of 15 amino acids. The CDR3 nucleotides are TGTGCCAGCAGCTTACCACAGGGGGCGGGGGAAAAACTGTTTTTT. Its protein is CASSLPQGAGEKLFF.

This chain uses TRBV11-2 with TRBJ2-1, with D possibly matching TRBD2 (7 bases). The V end was cut by 1 base, the J end by 5 bases, with 21 bases between. The CDR3 has 18 amino acids. Germline V gives CDR1 SGHAT, CDR2 FQNNGV. CDR3 loop: CASSLATFRGARDNEQFF. CDR3 bases: TGTGCCAGCAGCTTAGCTACCTTCCGGGGGGCAAGGGACAATGAGCAGTTCTTC.

The chain has TRBV18 and TRBJ1-5, with D unresolved. CDR3 length: 15 residues. CDR1 is KGHSH, CDR2 LQKENI, per germline. Trimming stripped 2 bases from V and 1 base from J, with 9 bases between. The CDR3 reads CASSPSEGSNQPQHF. In nucleotides, the CDR3 is TGTGCCAGCTCACCATCGGAAGGGAGCAATCAGCCCCAGCATTTT.

The chain links TRBV30 to TRBJ1-2, with D possibly being TRBD1 (6 bases). CDR1 and CDR2 (germline): GTSNPN, SVGIG (reference sequence). The CDR3 extends over 16 amino acids. V shed 4 bases and J shed 5 bases, with 23 bases lying between them. The CDR3 sequence is CAWISYGGSTQYGYTF. The CDR3 nucleotides read TGTGCCTGGATTTCCTATGGGGGCTCGACACAGTATGGCTACACCTTC.

The chain recombines TRBV27 with TRBJ1-6, with D possibly TRBD1 on 5 matching bases. Germline V gene sequence: CDR1 MNHEY, CDR2 SMNVEV (reference sequence). The CDR3 length is 19 residues. The ends were cut back, 3 bases at V and 0 bases at J, with 18 bases in the middle. CDR3 nucleotides: TGTGCCAGCAGTTTTTCCCCCCGGGGCAGCAGCTCCTATAATTCACCCCTCCACTTT. Amino acid sequence: CASSFSPRGSSSYNSPLHF.

V usage is TRBV10-3 and J usage is TRBJ1-6; TRBD1 agrees at 9 bases. This CDR3 spans 15 amino acids. The germline V gene has CDR1 ENHRY and CDR2 SYGVKD. V gave up 10 bases and J gave up 5 bases; unmatched junction bases: 9. The CDR3 region has the DNA TGTGCCACGACAGGGGGGGACAGGGATAATTCACCCCTCCACTTT. The encoded protein is CATTGGDRDNSPLHF.

V usage is TRBV6-5 and J usage is TRBJ1-3; a weak D match, TRBD1 (6 bases). This CDR3 is built from 14 residues. Germline CDR1 is MNHEY and CDR2 is SVGAGI. The V end lost 6 bases, the J end lost 6 bases, and 15 bases lay between the germline ends. CDR3 bases: TGTGCCAGCAGCCCGGACAGATTTTTAAACACCATATATTTT. It codes for CASSPDRFLNTIYF.

The gene calls are TRBV4-1 and TRBJ1-5; no clear D. The V end lost 0 bases, the J end lost 9 bases, and 9 bases lay between the germline ends. Germline CDR1 MGHRA, CDR2 YSYEKL. This CDR3 is 13 amino acids long. The CDR3 nucleotides are TGCGCCAGCAGCCAAGAAGGGTTCGGGCCCCAGCATTTT. This sequence encodes CASSQEGFGPQHF.

The chain links TRBV19 to TRBJ1-5; 9 nucleotides align to TRBD1. The CDR3 spans 14 residues. Losses at the gene ends were 9 bases for V and 2 bases for J; bases not matched to a gene: 5. Germline V gene data show CDR1 as LNHDA and CDR2 as SQIVND (reference sequence). The CDR3 DNA is TGTGCCAGCCGGGACAGGGATGGCAATCAGCCCCAGCATTTT. It yields the protein CASRDRDGNQPQHF.

The chain joins TRBV18 to TRBJ2-7; a possible D gene is TRBD2 (6 bases). The germline V gene has CDR1 KGHSH and CDR2 LQKENI. V was cut by 3 bases and J by 2 bases, with 11 bases left in between. This CDR3 has 14 residues. The CDR3 is CASSPRGPPYEQYF. CDR3 bases: TGTGCCAGCTCACCGCGGGGCCCCCCCTACGAGCAGTACTTC.

The chain combines TRBV10-3 with TRBJ1-5; D is unclear. This CDR3 is built from 15 residues. The V gene lost 2 bases and the J gene lost 2 bases, with 10 bases spanning the gap. Germline loops: CDR1 ENHRY, CDR2 SYGVKD. The CDR3 sequence: CAISETLQGNQPQHF. CDR3 nucleotides: TGTGCCATCAGTGAGACGCTTCAGGGCAATCAGCCCCAGCATTTT.